Listed below are T cell receptor beta chains from one sample, sequenced in a study of shared clonotypes between healthy human individuals. The protocol was immunoSEQ multiplex PCR, while the TCRdb copy is restricted to in-frame clones and leaves out a portion. The data hold fewer than 850,000 clones, with 90% to 98% observed a single time. Sequencing used naive CD8+ T cells sorted from blood. Receptor source: a man aged 30-40 years in good health. Each CDR3 is given with its conserved first and last residue. D genes are given only for firm matches. Clone sizes are given selectively: once, few, many, or a class where the clone is expanded.

J gene,V gene,clone size,D gene,CDR3 DNA,CDR3 protein
TRBJ1-1,TRBV7-6,NA,TRBD1,TGTGCCAGCAGCTCTGGACAGGGCTTTGTGAACACTGAAGCTTTCTTT,CASSSGQGFVNTEAFF
TRBJ1-2,TRBV6-5,NA,NA,TGTGCCAGCAGTTACTCCGGGGAGTACCTACGAGGCTACACCTTC,CASSYSGEYLRGYTF
TRBJ2-1,TRBV27,NA,TRBD2,TGTGCCAGCAGAACTGGACTAGCCATCCTCAATGAGCAGTTCTTC,CASRTGLAILNEQFF
TRBJ1-5,TRBV27,NA,NA,TGTGCCAGCAGTTTATCGAGGTCAGGGCCCCAGCCCCAGCATTTT,CASSLSRSGPQPQHF
TRBJ1-4,TRBV29-1,NA,NA,TGCAGCGTGACCCGCCCCAGTTTTAATGAAAAACTGTTTTTT,CSVTRPSFNEKLFF
TRBJ2-5,TRBV18,once,TRBD1,TGTGCCAGCTCACCCCCCCTGGCGACAGGGGGGATTTCAGAGACCCAGTACTTC,CASSPPLATGGISETQYF
TRBJ1-4,TRBV7-6,once,TRBD1,TGTGCCAGCAGCTTAACAGGGGGCGCGTCTAATGAAAAACTGTTTTTT,CASSLTGGASNEKLFF
TRBJ2-3,TRBV13,NA,TRBD1,TGTGCCAGCAGCTCCGCGACAGGGCACGATACGCAGTATTTT,CASSSATGHDTQYF
TRBJ2-4,TRBV28,NA,NA,TGTGCCAGCAGTTTTTCAATTACCAAACACATTCAGTACTTC,CASSFSITKHIQYF
TRBJ2-1,TRBV9,NA,TRBD2,TGTGCCAGCAGCGAGGGGACTAGCGGCAGCTCCTACAATGAGCAGTTCTTC,CASSEGTSGSSYNEQFF
TRBJ2-7,TRBV13,once,TRBD1,TGTGCCAGCGGAAACAGGGGAGAGGAGTCCGAGCAGTACTTC,CASGNRGEESEQYF
TRBJ2-7,TRBV19,NA,NA,TGTGCCAGTAGTATAACCGGCAGAGCCTACGAGCAGTACTTC,CASSITGRAYEQYF
TRBJ2-1,TRBV14,NA,TRBD2,TGTGCCAGCAGCCCGGGACTAGATATAGGGTACAATGAGCAGTTCTTC,CASSPGLDIGYNEQFF
TRBJ1-1,TRBV30,NA,NA,TGTGCCTGGAGTGTTGTGGCGAACACTGAAGCTTTCTTT,CAWSVVANTEAFF
TRBJ2-7,TRBV25-1,NA,NA,TGTGCCAGCAGTGAAGGGGGCAGGGTGCACGAGCAGTACTTC,CASSEGGRVHEQYF
TRBJ2-7,TRBV14,NA,NA,TGTGCCAGCAGCCCGGCCGGGGGTGCGGGCTACGAGCAGTACTTC,CASSPAGGAGYEQYF
TRBJ2-7,TRBV6-1,NA,NA,TGTGCCAGCAGTGTCGGGAGCTACGAGCAGTACTTC,CASSVGSYEQYF
TRBJ2-1,TRBV9,NA,NA,TGTGCCAGCAGCGCTTCCAATGAGCAGTTCTTC,CASSASNEQFF
TRBJ2-3,TRBV30,NA,TRBD2,TGTGCCTGGAGTGTAGGGACTAGCGGGACCACAGATACGCAGTATTTT,CAWSVGTSGTTDTQYF
TRBJ1-1,TRBV9,NA,NA,TGTGCCAGCAGCGTAGTTGGAGGCAACACTGAAGCTTTCTTT,CASSVVGGNTEAFF
TRBJ2-5,TRBV10-3,NA,TRBD1,TGTGCCATCAGTGAGCCGACAGGGAATATTGAGACCCAGTACTTC,CAISEPTGNIETQYF
TRBJ1-1,TRBV5-1,NA,NA,TGCGCCAGCAGCTTGGGCAGGGGTGTTATGAACACTGAAGCTTTCTTT,CASSLGRGVMNTEAFF
TRBJ2-1,TRBV29-1,NA,NA,TGCAGCGTTGGGGCAGAAGTGGAGCAGTTCTTC,CSVGAEVEQFF
TRBJ2-1,TRBV4-1,NA,TRBD2,TGCGCCAGCAGCCTCTACATATCGGGTGGCGGGGGGGTGGTGTACAATGAGCAGTTCTTC,CASSLYISGGGGVVYNEQFF
TRBJ2-1,TRBV27,NA,NA,TGTGCCAGCAGTTTTCTTCTAGGTCGGGCGATTGAGCAGTTCTTC,CASSFLLGRAIEQFF
TRBJ2-2,TRBV7-2,NA,TRBD2,TGTGCCAGCAGCGGGAGGGCGTACACCGGGGAGCTGTTTTTT,CASSGRAYTGELFF
TRBJ2-1,TRBV6-6,few,NA,TGTGCCAGCAGTAACAATGAGCAGTTCTTC,CASSNNEQFF
TRBJ2-7,TRBV6-9,NA,TRBD2,TGTGCCAGTCTAGCGGGAGGCCGCTACGAGCAGTACTTC,CASLAGGRYEQYF
TRBJ2-3,TRBV10-3,NA,TRBD2,TGTGCCATCAGTGAACGAGCGGGAGAGGATACGCAGTATTTT,CAISERAGEDTQYF
TRBJ1-1,TRBV7-9,once,TRBD1,TGTGCCAGCAGCGAACCCTACAGGGGTGGCACTGAAGCTTTCTTT,CASSEPYRGGTEAFF
TRBJ2-2,TRBV28,NA,NA,TGTGCCAGCAGTCCTAGGGGGTACACCGGGGAGCTGTTTTTT,CASSPRGYTGELFF
TRBJ2-3,TRBV2,NA,NA,TGTGCCAGCAGTTTGGGCGCGGGTTCCACAGATACGCAGTATTTT,CASSLGAGSTDTQYF
TRBJ2-1,TRBV29-1,once,NA,TGCAGCGTTGACGCGGGCCAGGGGCGTGAGCAGTTCTTC,CSVDAGQGREQFF
TRBJ2-1,TRBV4-3,NA,TRBD2,TGCGCCAGCAGCCAAGCTAGCGGGAGAAACTACAATGAGCAGTTCTTC,CASSQASGRNYNEQFF
TRBJ2-1,TRBV7-8,NA,NA,TGTGCCAGCAGCTTACAGGCTTCTAAAGCGTACAATGAGCAGTTCTTC,CASSLQASKAYNEQFF
TRBJ1-5,TRBV28,NA,NA,TGTGCCAGCAGTTTAGGGGGGGATAATCAGCCCCAGCATTTT,CASSLGGDNQPQHF
TRBJ2-2,TRBV5-6,NA,TRBD1,TGTGCCAGCAGCGGAACTACCGGGACAGGGCTTATCGGGGAGCTGTTTTTT,CASSGTTGTGLIGELFF
TRBJ1-1,TRBV11-2,NA,TRBD1,TGTGCCAGCAGCTTCGAAGGGGGCAGCACTGAAGCTTTCTTT,CASSFEGGSTEAFF
TRBJ2-2,TRBV28,NA,NA,TGTGCCAGCAGTCAGTACAGGGAATACACCGGGGAGCTGTTTTTT,CASSQYREYTGELFF
TRBJ2-1,TRBV7-9,NA,NA,TGTGCCAGCAGCTTAGCGCGGCCTAACAATGAGCAGTTCTTC,CASSLARPNNEQFF
TRBJ1-4,TRBV6-5,once,TRBD1,TGTGCCAGCAGTTACGCGACAGGGAGGGGGGATCTGTTTTTT,CASSYATGRGDLFF
TRBJ2-7,TRBV6-1,NA,TRBD1,TGTGCCAGCAGTGAGGATTTGGGACAGGCCTACGAGCAGTACTTC,CASSEDLGQAYEQYF
TRBJ2-1,TRBV5-1,NA,TRBD2,TGCGCCAGCAGCCCCCCATCTAGCGGGAGGAACTCCTACAATGAGCAGTTCTTC,CASSPPSSGRNSYNEQFF
TRBJ1-2,TRBV28,NA,TRBD1,TGTGCCAGCAGTTTAGCTATCGGGGACAGCCCTAACTATGGCTACACCTTC,CASSLAIGDSPNYGYTF
TRBJ1-2,TRBV4-3,NA,NA,TGCGCCAGCAGCCCGGGTGGGCGATATGGCTACACCTTC,CASSPGGRYGYTF